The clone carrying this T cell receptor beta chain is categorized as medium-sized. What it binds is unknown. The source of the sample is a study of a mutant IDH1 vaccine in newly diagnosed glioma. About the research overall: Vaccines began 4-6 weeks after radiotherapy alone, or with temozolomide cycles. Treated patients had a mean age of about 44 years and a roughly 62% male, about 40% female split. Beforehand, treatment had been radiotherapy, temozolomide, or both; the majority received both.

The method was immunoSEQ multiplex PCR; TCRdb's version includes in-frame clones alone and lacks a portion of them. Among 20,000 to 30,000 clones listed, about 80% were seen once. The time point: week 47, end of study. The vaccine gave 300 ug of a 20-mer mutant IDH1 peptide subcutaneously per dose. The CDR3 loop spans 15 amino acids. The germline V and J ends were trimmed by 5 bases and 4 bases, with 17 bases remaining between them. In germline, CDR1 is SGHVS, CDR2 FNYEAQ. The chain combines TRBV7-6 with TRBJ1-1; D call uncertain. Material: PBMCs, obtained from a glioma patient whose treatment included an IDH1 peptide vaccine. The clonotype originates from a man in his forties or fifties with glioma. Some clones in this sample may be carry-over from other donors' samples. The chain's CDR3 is CASSVGLAGSTEAFF. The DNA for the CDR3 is TGTGCCAGCAGCGTTGGACTGGCGGGGAGCACTGAAGCTTTCTTT.